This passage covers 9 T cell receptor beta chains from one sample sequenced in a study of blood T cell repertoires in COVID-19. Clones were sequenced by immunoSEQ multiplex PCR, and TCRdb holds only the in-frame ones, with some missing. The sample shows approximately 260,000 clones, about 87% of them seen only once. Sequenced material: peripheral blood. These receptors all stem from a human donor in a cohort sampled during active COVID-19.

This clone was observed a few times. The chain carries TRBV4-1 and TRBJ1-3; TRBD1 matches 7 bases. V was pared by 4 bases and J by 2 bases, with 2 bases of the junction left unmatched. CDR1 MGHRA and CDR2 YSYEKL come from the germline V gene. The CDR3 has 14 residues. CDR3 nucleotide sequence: TGCGCCAGCAGCCTCGGGACAGCTGGAAACACCATATATTTT. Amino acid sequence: CASSLGTAGNTIYF.

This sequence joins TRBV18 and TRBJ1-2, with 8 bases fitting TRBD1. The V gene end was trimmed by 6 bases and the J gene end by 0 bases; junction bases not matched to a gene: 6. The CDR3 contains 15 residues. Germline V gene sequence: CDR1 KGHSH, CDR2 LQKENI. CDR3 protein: CASSARTGTNYGYTF. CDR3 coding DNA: TGTGCCAGCTCGGCCCGGACAGGGACTAACTATGGCTACACCTTC.

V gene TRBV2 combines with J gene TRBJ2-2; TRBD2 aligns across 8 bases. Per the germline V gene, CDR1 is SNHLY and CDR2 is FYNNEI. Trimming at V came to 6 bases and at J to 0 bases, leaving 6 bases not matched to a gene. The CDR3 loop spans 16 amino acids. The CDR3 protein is CASSALAGTNTGELFF. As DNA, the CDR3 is TGTGCCAGCAGCGCGCTAGCGGGTACGAACACCGGGGAGCTGTTTTTT.

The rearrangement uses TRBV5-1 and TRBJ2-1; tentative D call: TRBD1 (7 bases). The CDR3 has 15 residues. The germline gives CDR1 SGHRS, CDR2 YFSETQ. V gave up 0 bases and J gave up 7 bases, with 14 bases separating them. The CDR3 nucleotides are TGCGCCAGCAGCTTGGGTCAGGGGGGCAGGAATGAGCAGTTCTTC. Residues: CASSLGQGGRNEQFF.

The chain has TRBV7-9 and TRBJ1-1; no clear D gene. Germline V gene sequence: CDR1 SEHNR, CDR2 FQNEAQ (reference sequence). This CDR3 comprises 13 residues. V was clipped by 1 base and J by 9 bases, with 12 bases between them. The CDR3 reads CASSLGGEQQAFF. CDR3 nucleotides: TGTGCCAGCAGCTTAGGCGGAGAACAACAAGCTTTCTTT. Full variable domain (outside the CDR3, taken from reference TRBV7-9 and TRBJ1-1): DTGVSQNPRHKITKRGQNVTFRCDPISEHNRLYWYRQTLGQGPEFLTYFQNEAQLEKSRLLSDRFSAERPKGSFSTLEIQRTEQGDSAMYLCASSLGGEQQAFFGQGTRLTVV.

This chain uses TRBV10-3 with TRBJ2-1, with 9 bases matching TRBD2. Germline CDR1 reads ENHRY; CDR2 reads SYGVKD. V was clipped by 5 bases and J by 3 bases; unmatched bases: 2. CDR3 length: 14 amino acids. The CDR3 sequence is CAISKREDYNEQFF. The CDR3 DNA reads TGTGCCATCAGTAAGCGGGAGGACTACAATGAGCAGTTCTTC.

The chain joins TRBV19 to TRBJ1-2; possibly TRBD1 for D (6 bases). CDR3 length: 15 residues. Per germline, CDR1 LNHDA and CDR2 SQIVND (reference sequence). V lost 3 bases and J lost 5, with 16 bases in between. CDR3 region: CASSIPNRARYGYTF. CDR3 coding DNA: TGTGCCAGTAGTATTCCGAACAGGGCCCGTTATGGCTACACCTTC.

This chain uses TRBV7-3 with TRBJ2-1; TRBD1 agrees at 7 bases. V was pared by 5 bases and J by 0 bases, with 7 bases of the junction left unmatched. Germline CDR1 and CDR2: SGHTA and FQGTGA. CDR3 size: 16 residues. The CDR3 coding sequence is TGTGCCAGCAGCCAGAACAGGGGAAACTCCTACAATGAGCAGTTCTTC. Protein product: CASSQNRGNSYNEQFF.

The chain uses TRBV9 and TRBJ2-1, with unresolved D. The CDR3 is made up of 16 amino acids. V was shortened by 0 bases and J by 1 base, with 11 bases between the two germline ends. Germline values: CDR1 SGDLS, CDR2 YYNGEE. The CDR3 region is CASSVGAVTSYNEQFF. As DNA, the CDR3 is TGTGCCAGCAGCGTAGGAGCCGTAACTTCCTACAATGAGCAGTTCTTC.